Following are 28 T cell receptor beta chains from one sample sequenced in a study of cytomegalovirus exposure and HLA in healthy donors. Vbeta (60) and Jbeta (13) primers were used in the PCR. The method was immunoSEQ multiplex PCR; TCRdb's version includes in-frame clones alone and lacks a portion of them. The table has some 200,000 clones, approximately 84% seen once. The specimen was PBMCs. The receptors were sampled from a man aged 50-60 years in good health and CMV-seronegative.

This clone has only a few counts. The chain links TRBV5-4 to TRBJ2-1, with 10 bases that match TRBD1. The CDR3 runs 14 residues. V lost 4 bases, J lost 6 bases, and 4 bases stayed unmatched. Germline V gives CDR1 SGHNT, CDR2 YYREEE (reference sequence). CDR3 protein: CASSPGTGVNEQFF. For the CDR3, the DNA is TGTGCCAGCAGCCCCGGGACAGGGGTCAATGAGCAGTTCTTC.

The chain recombines TRBV5-1 with TRBJ2-1; D is unresolved. V was pared by 0 bases and J by 1 base, with 5 bases between. This CDR3 is built from 14 residues. Germline V gives CDR1 SGHRS, CDR2 YFSETQ. This CDR3 is CASSLASSYNEQFF. CDR3 coding DNA: TGCGCCAGCAGCTTGGCGTCGTCCTACAATGAGCAGTTCTTC.

The V and J genes are TRBV7-8 and TRBJ1-6, with a possible D match to TRBD1 (5 bases). CDR1 and CDR2 (germline): SGHVS, FQNEAQ. This CDR3 has 17 residues. The germline V and J ends were trimmed by 2 bases and 10 bases, with 21 bases remaining between them. The CDR3 DNA is TGTGCCAGCAGCTTATTTGGGGGTCAGGCGGCGGGGTCACCCCTCCACTTT. Protein: CASSLFGGQAAGSPLHF.

The V call is TRBV9, the J call TRBJ2-2, with D perhaps matching TRBD1 (5 bases). Germline CDR1 reads SGDLS; CDR2 reads YYNGEE. V was cut by 4 bases and J by 1 base, with 14 bases left in between. The CDR3 extends over 16 amino acids. This CDR3 is CASSPKWGLNTGELFF. The CDR3 nucleotides read TGTGCCAGCAGCCCCAAATGGGGCTTGAACACCGGGGAGCTGTTTTTT.

The V gene is TRBV19, the J gene TRBJ2-7; D perhaps matches TRBD1 (7 bases). The CDR3 contains 15 residues. Germline CDR1 reads LNHDA; CDR2 reads SQIVND (reference sequence). V lost 4 bases, J lost 4 bases, and 17 bases lay in between. The CDR3 reads CASSTTGRNSYEQYF. The CDR3 DNA follows: TGTGCCAGTAGTACGACAGGGAGGAATAGTTACGAGCAGTACTTC.

This rearrangement joins TRBV27 to TRBJ2-2; the D gene is possibly TRBD1 (7 bases). The CDR3 is 15 amino acids. Per the germline V gene, CDR1 is MNHEY and CDR2 is SMNVEV (reference sequence). V lost 8 bases, J lost 4 bases, and 17 bases lay in between. CDR3 coding DNA: TGTGCCAGCGGCACCAGGGGGGCCCGCACCGGGGAGCTGTTTTTT. Its protein is CASGTRGARTGELFF.

This chain joins TRBV7-9 and TRBJ2-2; D perhaps matches TRBD1 (6 bases). CDR3 length equals 14 residues. Trimming shortened V by 8 bases and J by 0 bases, and 10 bases separated the two germline ends. CDR1 is SEHNR, CDR2 FQNEAQ, per germline (reference sequence). The CDR3 DNA follows: TGTGCCAGCGTCCCAGGGGCGAACACCGGGGAGCTGTTTTTT. Protein: CASVPGANTGELFF.

V and J are TRBV7-2 and TRBJ2-3, with 9 bases aligning to TRBD2. V was clipped by 3 bases and J by 1 base; unmatched bases: 11. Per germline, CDR1 SGHTA and CDR2 FQGNSA. CDR3 length: 18 residues. This CDR3 reads CASSFFAGGPPGTDTQYF. The CDR3 DNA follows: TGTGCCAGCAGCTTTTTTGCGGGGGGGCCCCCAGGCACAGATACGCAGTATTTT.

The J gene is TRBJ1-2, the V gene TRBV7-2; no firm D call. Germline values: CDR1 SGHTA, CDR2 FQGNSA. V was shortened by 6 bases and J by 0 bases, with 11 bases between the two germline ends. CDR3 length equals 14 residues. CDR3 bases: TGTGCCAGCAGAGCGGCGGGCTCTAACTATGGCTACACCTTC. Translation gives CASRAAGSNYGYTF. The full variable domain, with the rest looked up from reference TRBV7-2 and TRBJ1-2, is GAGVSQSPSNKVTEKGKDVELRCDPISGHTALYWYRQSLGQGLEFLIYFQGNSAPDKSGLPSDRFSAERTGGSVSTLTIQRTQQEDSAVYLCASRAAGSNYGYTFGSGTRLTVV.

The chain is built from TRBV2 and TRBJ1-1; the D is unclear. The length of the CDR3 is 14 residues. Germline V gene lookup returns CDR1 SNHLY and CDR2 FYNNEI. Trimming removed 4 bases at V and 0 bases at J, with 9 bases between. CDR3 in DNA: TGTGCCAGCAGTGTAGGAGGGTTGAACACTGAAGCTTTCTTT. It is translated as CASSVGGLNTEAFF.

The V call is TRBV7-2, the J call TRBJ1-2, with 7 positions matching TRBD1. V lost 5 bases, J lost 8 bases, and 5 bases stayed unmatched. Looked up from germline, CDR1 is SGHTA and CDR2 is FQGNSA. The CDR3 is 12 amino acids. CDR3 nucleotide sequence: TGTGCCAGCAGCACATACAGGGGAGGCTACACCTTC. Protein sequence: CASSTYRGGYTF.

This chain joins TRBV10-1 and TRBJ2-1; TRBD2 aligns across 7 bases. V lost 1 base and J lost 1; bases outside the gene matches: 7. This CDR3 contains 17 residues. The germline CDR1 and CDR2 sequences are WNHNN and SYGVQD (reference sequence). The CDR3 DNA follows: TGCGCCAGCAGTGAGTTTGTGGAGGGAGGGTCCTACAATGAGCAGTTCTTC. Translation: CASSEFVEGGSYNEQFF.

This clone was counted a few times. The chain links TRBV7-9 to TRBJ1-2; TRBD1 matches 8 bases. This CDR3 contains 14 residues. The germline gives CDR1 SEHNR, CDR2 FQNEAQ (reference sequence). Germline trimming cut 9 bases from V and 4 bases from J; bases unmatched to any gene: 10. CDR3 protein: CASYSGGLSYGYTF. The CDR3 DNA sequence: TGTGCCAGTTACTCAGGGGGCCTCAGCTATGGCTACACCTTC.

This clone was seen a single time. The chain is built from TRBV30 and TRBJ2-5, with a tentative D call TRBD2 (6 bases). Trimming left V 2 bases short and J 2 bases short, with 12 bases between. From germline, CDR1 is GTSNPN and CDR2 SVGIG (reference sequence). There are 14 residues in the CDR3. CDR3 sequence (DNA): TGTGCCTGGAGTCTAGTAAGCGGGCAAGAGACCCAGTACTTC. Protein sequence: CAWSLVSGQETQYF.

The table lists this clone with a count of one. The CDR3 nucleotides are TGTGCCAGCAGCCCCTTCCCAGGGGAAGGGTACGAGCAGTACTTC. Protein: CASSPFPGEGYEQYF. This chain joins TRBV7-8 and TRBJ2-7; D may be TRBD1 (6 bases). This CDR3 spans 15 amino acids. V lost 5 bases and J 4 bases, leaving 18 bases between the germline ends. The germline V gene has CDR1 SGHVS and CDR2 FQNEAQ.

This chain links TRBV7-8 with TRBJ1-6; TRBD1 is a possible D gene (6 bases). The CDR3 runs 19 residues. In germline, CDR1 is SGHVS, CDR2 FQNEAQ. Trimming stripped 2 bases from V and 10 bases from J, with 27 bases between. Written as DNA, the CDR3 is TGTGCCAGCAGCTTACGGATACCCCAGGGGTTGCTAGGCGCCTCACCCCTCCACTTT. Translated, it gives CASSLRIPQGLLGASPLHF. Full variable domain (outside the CDR3, taken from reference TRBV7-8 and TRBJ1-6): GAGVSQSPRYKVAKRGQDVALRCDPISGHVSLFWYQQALGQGPEFLTYFQNEAQLDKSGLPSDRFFAERPEGSVSTLKIQRTQQEDSAVYLCASSLRIPQGLLGASPLHFGNGTRLTVT.

The V gene is TRBV5-6, the J gene TRBJ1-6; D is unresolved. CDR3 length equals 15 residues. Trimming left V 4 bases short and J 9 bases short, with 17 bases between. Per the germline V gene, CDR1 is SGHDT and CDR2 is YYEEEE. CDR3 in amino acids: CASSRGPSNVSPLHF. The CDR3 region has the DNA TGTGCCAGCAGCCGAGGCCCGAGCAATGTTTCACCCCTCCACTTT.

As to this clone: The sample contains more than one DNA sequence encoding this CDR3. The chain combines TRBV6-1 with TRBJ1-5; no clear D. V lost 2 bases and J lost 7, with 12 bases in between. Germline V gene sequence: CDR1 MNHNS, CDR2 SASEGT. This CDR3 spans 14 amino acids. CDR3 sequence reads: CASSERTGGQPQHF. The CDR3 bases are TGTGCCAGCAGTGAACGAACCGGAGGGCAGCCCCAGCATTTT.

V and J are TRBV6-6 and TRBJ1-5; no clear D gene. Germline assignment: CDR1 MNHNY and CDR2 SVGAGI (reference sequence). V dropped 5 bases and J dropped 6 bases, with 11 bases sitting between them. CDR3 size: 13 residues. CDR3 coding DNA: TGTGCCAGCAGTCCGGGAGCGGCTCAGCCCCAGCATTTT. This encodes CASSPGAAQPQHF.

The chain carries TRBV6-1 and TRBJ2-1, with 8 nucleotides matching TRBD1. V trimming: 2 bases; J trimming: 6 bases; junction bases outside the gene matches: 3. CDR1 is MNHNS, CDR2 SASEGT, per germline. The CDR3 contains 14 residues. The CDR3 DNA is TGTGCCAGCAGTGAATGGGACAGGTCCAATGAGCAGTTCTTC. It codes for CASSEWDRSNEQFF.

The rearrangement joins TRBV10-3 to TRBJ2-7, with D perhaps matching TRBD1 (6 bases). Germline V gene sequence: CDR1 ENHRY, CDR2 SYGVKD. CDR3 size: 15 residues. Trimming cost V 2 bases and J 4 bases, with 15 bases left between them. The CDR3 loop is CAISEPGTNNYEQYF. The CDR3 nucleotides read TGTGCCATCAGTGAGCCCGGGACAAATAATTACGAGCAGTACTTC.

The chain uses TRBV5-6 and TRBJ1-2, with D possibly matching TRBD1 (6 bases). Germline lookup yields CDR1 SGHDT and CDR2 YYEEEE. The CDR3 runs 17 residues. V gave up 4 bases and J gave up 8 bases, with 27 bases separating them. This chain's CDR3 is CASSPRETGPSFLGYTF. The CDR3 DNA follows: TGTGCCAGCAGCCCCAGAGAGACAGGCCCTTCGTTTTTGGGCTACACCTTC.

The rearrangement uses TRBV5-8 and TRBJ1-5, with D perhaps TRBD1 (5 bases). This CDR3 is 14 amino acids long. V lost 4 bases and J 2 bases, leaving 10 bases between the germline ends. Looked up from germline, CDR1 is SGHTS and CDR2 is YDEGEE. The CDR3: CASSGGIRNQPQHF. DNA for the CDR3: TGTGCCAGCAGCGGGGGGATCCGCAATCAGCCCCAGCATTTT.

This chain uses TRBV5-5 with TRBJ2-5; perhaps TRBD2 as D (6 bases). This CDR3 region has 12 residues. Trimming cost V 4 bases and J 4 bases, with 8 bases left between them. From germline, CDR1 is SGHKS and CDR2 YYEKEE (reference sequence). This CDR3 reads CASSRAGETQYF. The CDR3 DNA reads TGTGCCAGCAGCCGAGCGGGAGAGACCCAGTACTTC.

The gene calls are TRBV4-1 and TRBJ1-1, with D possibly matching TRBD1 (5 bases). This CDR3 is 16 amino acids long. Germline CDR1 reads MGHRA; CDR2 reads YSYEKL. V was shortened by 1 base and J by 2 bases, with 14 bases between the two germline ends. CDR3 coding DNA: TGCGCCAGCAGCCAAGCTTTCCGGACATCTAACACTGAAGCTTTCTTT. This translates into CASSQAFRTSNTEAFF.

This clone was found a few times. The chain joins TRBV27 to TRBJ2-7; 7 positions agree with TRBD1. The CDR3 spans 13 residues. CDR1 and CDR2 (germline): MNHEY, SMNVEV (reference sequence). Trimming removed 5 bases from V and 5 bases from J; junction bases left unmatched: 6. The CDR3 region has the DNA TGTGCCAGCAGTGGTTGGGACAGCCACGAGCAGTACTTC. Its protein is CASSGWDSHEQYF.

The chain combines TRBV9 with TRBJ2-1, with D unclear. Germline CDR1 is SGDLS and CDR2 is YYNGEE. The CDR3 is 14 amino acids. Trimming removed 3 bases at V and 6 bases at J, with 13 bases between. The CDR3 coding sequence is TGTGCCAGCAGCGCCCTAAACTCCCCCAATGAGCAGTTCTTC. This gives the protein CASSALNSPNEQFF.

V is TRBV11-3 and J is TRBJ2-1, with TRBD2 matching over 10 bases. The V segment lost 4 bases and the J segment 10 bases; nucleotides outside the gene matches: 13. Germline CDR1 SGHNT, CDR2 YENEEA. CDR3 size: 16 residues. DNA of the CDR3: TGTGCCAGCAGCTGGGGGCGGAGCGGGGGGGCAGGGGAGCAGTTCTTC. Protein product: CASSWGRSGGAGEQFF.